This T cell receptor beta chain was captured by sequencing in a study of blood T cell repertoires in COVID-19. Looked up from germline, CDR1 is MNHEY and CDR2 is SVGAGI. With 10 bases clipped from V and 1 base from J, the junction kept 5 bases outside the gene matches. This CDR3 contains 14 residues. Clones were read by immunoSEQ multiplex PCR, and TCRdb kept only the in-frame ones, dropping some. The table lists roughly 160,000 clones, approximately 86% of them singletons, with around 2.5% in the top ten. The sequence was collected from a woman older than 75 with COVID-19, enrolled during active disease. The sequenced material came from peripheral blood. This chain links TRBV6-5 with TRBJ2-1; 9 bases fit TRBD2. The CDR3 region is CATKAGGSYNEQFF. CDR3 nucleotides: TGTGCCACCAAAGCGGGAGGATCCTACAATGAGCAGTTCTTC.